The 14 T cell receptor beta chains reported below all come from one sample, sequenced in a study of T cell repertoires in cytomegalovirus infection. These receptors are not linked to any known antigen. TCRdb called the reads again in MiXCR, with one record for every CDR3 protein. The sample gives about 570,000 distinct CDR3 sequences, about 40% of which show up once; around 48% is in the top ten. The material sequenced was cultured PBMCs, taken from culture after CMV antigen stimulation. These receptors were obtained from a human donor in good health (CMV status not recorded). Some clones in this sample may be carry-over from other donors' samples.

The table lists this clonotype with many counts. Written as DNA, the CDR3 is TGTGCCAGCAGCCGGGACAACCAAGAGACCCAGTACTTC. As protein: CASSRDNQETQYF. The V call is TRBV11-2, the J call TRBJ2-5; D perhaps matches TRBD1 (6 bases). This CDR3 contains 13 residues. The germline V and J ends were trimmed by 5 bases and 0 bases, with 7 bases remaining between them. CDR1 and CDR2 (germline): SGHAT, FQNNGV. The whole variable domain, remainder taken from reference TRBV11-2 and TRBJ2-5, is EAGVAQSPRYKIIEKRQSVAFWCNPISGHATLYWYQQILGQGPKLLIQFQNNGVVDDSQLPKDRFSAERLKGVDSTLKIQPAKLEDSAVYLCASSRDNQETQYFGPGTRLLVL.

On this clonotype itself: The junction differs from germline at one of its ends, possibly a read error. The chain recombines TRBV20-1 with TRBJ1-5; tentative D call: TRBD1 (5 bases). Germline CDR1 reads DFQATT; CDR2 reads SNEGSKA (reference sequence). The CDR3 is 15 amino acids. This CDR3 is CSARGVGLLNQPQHF. CDR3 nucleotides: TGCAGTGCCAGAGGGGTAGGACTCCTCAATCAGCCCCAGCATTTT.

This clonotype was seen many times. V usage is TRBV7-2 and J usage is TRBJ2-3; D uncertain. This CDR3 region has 14 residues. Per the germline V gene, CDR1 is SGHTA and CDR2 is FQGNSA. The ends were cut back, 1 base at V and 2 bases at J, with 7 bases in the middle. The CDR3 region has the DNA TGTGCCAGCAGCTTAGGAGTTGCCACAGATACGCAGTATTTT. It codes for CASSLGVATDTQYF.

This clonotype was detected a few times. The chain links TRBV7-9 to TRBJ1-4; no clear D gene. Trimming removed 5 bases at V and 3 bases at J, with 16 bases between. Per the germline V gene, CDR1 is SEHNR and CDR2 is FQNEAQ (reference sequence). The CDR3 length is 16 residues. The CDR3 reads CASSPPAGVSNEKLFF. The CDR3 DNA sequence: TGTGCCAGCAGCCCCCCCGCAGGCGTCTCTAATGAAAAACTGTTTTTT.

This chain joins TRBV7-6 and TRBJ2-7; 7 bases map to TRBD2. The germline CDR1 and CDR2 sequences are SGHVS and FNYEAQ. The CDR3 runs 17 residues. The trim removed 2 bases at V and 3 bases at J, leaving 13 bases unmatched. The CDR3 loop is CASSLTAGGGEGYEQYF. The CDR3 coding sequence is TGTGCCAGCAGCTTAACAGCGGGCGGGGGTGAGGGCTACGAGCAGTACTTC.

This sequence joins TRBV7-2 and TRBJ2-1; no definite D call. V was shortened by 0 bases and J by 12 bases, with 21 bases between the two germline ends. Per the germline V gene, CDR1 is SGHTA and CDR2 is FQGNSA. The CDR3 runs to 16 residues. The CDR3 nucleotides are TGTGCCAGCAGCTTAGCCCCGACAAAAGGTCTTGATGGGCAGTTCTTC. Translated, it gives CASSLAPTKGLDGQFF. The complete variable domain, with remaining parts taken from reference TRBV7-2 and TRBJ2-1, reads GAGVSQSPSNKVTEKGKDVELRCDPISGHTALYWYRQSLGQGLEFLIYFQGNSAPDKSGLPSDRFSAERTGGSVSTLTIQRTQQEDSAVYLCASSLAPTKGLDGQFFGPGTRLTVL.

This clonotype was found a few times. The chain uses TRBV7-9 and TRBJ2-7, with a tentative D call TRBD2 (5 bases). V was cut by 3 bases and J by 2 bases, with 14 bases left in between. This CDR3 contains 15 residues. Germline-derived CDR1 and CDR2 are SEHNR and FQNEAQ (reference sequence). The CDR3 loop reads CASSLSQVGTYEQYF. The CDR3 DNA sequence: TGTGCCAGCAGCTTGTCTCAGGTCGGGACCTACGAGCAGTACTTC.

The table lists this clonotype with a few counts. V and J are TRBV7-8 and TRBJ2-1, with D possibly TRBD1 on 5 matching bases. Trimming removed 7 bases from V and 5 bases from J, with 12 bases in between. Per germline, CDR1 SGHVS and CDR2 FQNEAQ. CDR3 length: 13 residues. The CDR3 protein is CASIKDSDNEQFF. In DNA, the CDR3 is TGTGCCAGCATCAAAGACAGCGACAATGAGCAGTTCTTC.

This clonotype was recorded a few times. This rearrangement joins TRBV27 to TRBJ2-7; D ambiguous. This CDR3 comprises 14 residues. Looked up from germline, CDR1 is MNHEY and CDR2 is SMNVEV (reference sequence). Trimming took off 5 bases at V and 3 bases at J, with 14 bases between the two ends. In DNA, the CDR3 is TGTGCCAGCAGTAAACCCGGCCGGTTCTACGAGCAGTACTTC. Encoded protein: CASSKPGRFYEQYF.

In this sample, this clonotype turned up a few times. This chain connects TRBV19 to TRBJ2-3; the match to TRBD2 covers 8 bases. The CDR3 length is 14 residues. J was trimmed by 4 bases and V by 9 bases; bases with no gene match: 9. Per germline, CDR1 LNHDA and CDR2 SQIVND (reference sequence). CDR3 loop: CASSSGRYADTQYF. CDR3 DNA sequence: TGTGCCAGCTCAAGCGGGAGATACGCAGATACGCAGTATTTT.

V is TRBV28 and J is TRBJ2-7; 11 bases are shared with TRBD2. Losses at the gene ends were 2 bases for V and 0 bases for J; bases not matched to a gene: 12. The length of the CDR3 is 19 residues. Looked up from germline, CDR1 is MDHEN and CDR2 is SYDVKM. CDR3 nucleotide sequence: TGTGCCAGCAGTTTAGTCGGAACTAGCGGGGGCCGGAGCTCCTACGAGCAGTACTTC. Its translation: CASSLVGTSGGRSSYEQYF.

The V and J genes are TRBV20-1 and TRBJ2-1, with D perhaps matching TRBD1 or TRBD2 (6 bases each). Germline CDR1 and CDR2: DFQATT and SNEGSKA (reference sequence). The CDR3 has 18 residues. Trimming shortened V by 0 bases and J by 1 base, and 19 bases separated the two germline ends. CDR3 residues: CSARDRGKAGYSYNEQFF. In DNA, the CDR3 is TGCAGTGCTAGAGATAGGGGGAAAGCGGGCTATTCCTACAATGAGCAGTTCTTC.

This clonotype was seen more than once but under ten times. The rearrangement links TRBV6-2 or TRBV6-3 to TRBJ1-5; 7 bases are a match to TRBD1. The V and J ends lost 8 bases and 6 bases, in that order; junction bases with no gene match: 4. CDR1 is MNHEY and CDR2 is SVGEGT in the germline V gene. The CDR3 sequence is 12 residues long. DNA of the CDR3: TGTGCCAGCCGACAGGGTGGTCAGCCCCAGCATTTT. This translates into CASRQGGQPQHF.

This clonotype has more than one count but fewer than ten. Its ends do not fully match the called genes, so a read error is possible. V and J are TRBV12-3 or TRBV12-4 and TRBJ2-1; possible D gene TRBD2, 6 bases. The CDR3 runs 12 residues. The CDR3 coding sequence is TGTGCCAGCAATACCTATGGGACTGAGCGGTTCTTC. It specifies CASNTYGTERFF.